This T cell receptor (beta chain) was identified in a study of blood T cell repertoires in COVID-19. CDR3 length: 11 residues. Losses at the gene ends were 6 bases for V and 10 bases for J; bases not matched to a gene: 0. Looked up from germline, CDR1 is SGHNT and CDR2 is YENEEA. Each participant's cohort was designated according to participant-reported clinical history. About this clone itself: The sample has other DNA sequences that encode this CDR3 too.

Measured with immunoSEQ multiplex PCR; TCRdb has only the in-frame clones, and not every one. The sample includes some 250,000 clones, approximately 83% of them seen just once. The material sequenced was PBMCs or T cells enriched from blood (not recorded which). V usage is TRBV11-3 and J usage is TRBJ2-1; 10 bases are shared with TRBD2. The sequence derives from a woman aged 35 to 49 with acute COVID-19. The CDR3 loop reads CASRLAGEQFF. Here the CDR3 DNA reads TGTGCCAGCAGACTAGCGGGGGAGCAGTTCTTC.